Shown below are 26 T cell receptor beta chains from a single sample sequenced in a study of blood T cell repertoires in COVID-19 (dated by TCRdb to the early 2020s). The library came from the immunoSEQ multiplex PCR assay. Entries here come from immuneACCESS through TCRdb and include only in-frame sequences with V and J called. Some clones fail to appear in such tables; in the studies checked, an unresolved V gene covers under half of the shortfall, and the cause of the remainder is unknown. This sample is represented by 350,000 or so clones; approximately 88% of them were singletons. The top ten clones comprise 1.5% to 2% of the sample. Sequenced material: peripheral blood. These receptors all come from a woman in her 30s with COVID-19, enrolled during active disease.

J is TRBJ1-5 and V is TRBV30, with 8 bases identical to TRBD1. V lost 1 base to trimming and J lost 9 bases; unmatched junction nucleotides: 5. The CDR3 covers 13 residues. Germline-derived CDR1 and CDR2 are GTSNPN and SVGIG (reference sequence). CDR3 coding DNA: TGTGCCTGGAGTGAAACAGGGGGGCGGCCCCAGCATTTT. It codes for CAWSETGGRPQHF.

The rearrangement uses TRBV11-3 and TRBJ2-2; 9 positions agree with TRBD1. In germline, CDR1 is SGHNT, CDR2 YENEEA. V was clipped by 3 bases and J by 3 bases; unmatched bases: 8. This CDR3 has 17 amino acids. The CDR3 region has the DNA TGTGCCAGCAGCTTGGGGACAGGGAGATTTTACACCGGGGAGCTGTTTTTT. Its translation is CASSLGTGRFYTGELFF.

V gene TRBV20-1 combines with J gene TRBJ1-1, with D perhaps TRBD1 (5 bases). Germline V gene lookup returns CDR1 DFQATT and CDR2 SNEGSKA (reference sequence). This CDR3 comprises 11 residues. The CDR3 reads CVYQGSTEAFF. CDR3 bases: TGCGTATACCAGGGATCGACTGAAGCTTTCTTT.

This chain links TRBV7-2 with TRBJ2-2; no clear D. This CDR3 spans 14 amino acids. V was shortened by 4 bases and J by 1 base, with 7 bases between the two germline ends. The V gene's germline CDR1 is SGHTA and CDR2 FQGNSA. CDR3 DNA sequence: TGTGCCAGCAGCTCGCGGCGGAACACCGGGGAGCTGTTTTTT. It yields the protein CASSSRRNTGELFF.

This chain connects TRBV7-6 to TRBJ2-7; TRBD1 aligns across 9 bases. The CDR3 has 14 amino acids. Unmatched junction bases numbered 7, after V lost 3 bases and J lost 7 bases. Germline lookup yields CDR1 SGHVS and CDR2 FNYEAQ. The DNA of the CDR3 is TGTGCCAGCAGCTTGGACAGGGGCTATGGGGAGCAGTACTTC. Encoded protein: CASSLDRGYGEQYF. Full variable domain (outside the CDR3, taken from reference TRBV7-6 and TRBJ2-7): GAGVSQSPRYKVTKRGQDVALRCDPISGHVSLYWYRQALGQGPEFLTYFNYEAQQDKSGLPNDRFSAERPEGSISTLTIQRTEQRDSAMYRCASSLDRGYGEQYFGPGTRLTVT.

The V gene is TRBV2, the J gene TRBJ1-2; a weak D match, TRBD1 (6 bases). Trimming pared 5 bases from V and 2 bases from J, leaving 15 bases between. The CDR3 has 15 amino acids. Germline V gene sequence: CDR1 SNHLY, CDR2 FYNNEI. The DNA of the CDR3 is TGTGCCAGCAGTTCCCCAGGGGCTGGGAACTATGGCTACACCTTC. Its protein product is CASSSPGAGNYGYTF.

The chain combines TRBV25-1 with TRBJ2-5, with D unresolved. The germline CDR1 and CDR2 sequences are MGHDK and SYGVNS. This CDR3 region has 14 residues. Trimming left V 3 bases short and J 6 bases short, with 14 bases between. This CDR3 reads CASSDNSVVKTQYF. The CDR3, as DNA: TGTGCCAGCAGTGATAATAGTGTAGTAAAGACCCAGTACTTC.

The chain combines TRBV19 with TRBJ1-1; 8 bases map to TRBD1. This CDR3 has 13 residues. V lost 3 bases, J lost 7 bases, and 4 bases stayed unmatched. Germline V CDR1 and CDR2: LNHDA, SQIVND (reference sequence). The CDR3 nucleotides are TGTGCCAGTAGTATCTGGACAGGGAATGAAGCTTTCTTT. This sequence encodes CASSIWTGNEAFF.

This chain uses TRBV19 with TRBJ1-4; D not resolved. This CDR3 comprises 13 residues. The V and J ends lost 6 bases and 8 bases respectively, with 13 bases between them. Germline CDR1 and CDR2: LNHDA and SQIVND (reference sequence). This CDR3 reads CASSYFRGEKLFF. CDR3 nucleotide sequence: TGTGCCAGTAGCTATTTCCGCGGGGAAAAACTGTTTTTT.

J is TRBJ1-2 and V is TRBV30, with 7 bases identical to TRBD1. Germline V gene data show CDR1 as GTSNPN and CDR2 as SVGIG (reference sequence). This CDR3 spans 12 amino acids. Trimming cost V 5 bases and J 9 bases; bases outside gene matches: 9. This CDR3 is CAWDGDSSRYTF. In DNA, the CDR3 is TGTGCCTGGGATGGGGACAGTAGCCGCTACACCTTC.

The table lists this clone with a count of one. The rearrangement uses TRBV2 and TRBJ2-3, with D possibly being TRBD2 (6 bases). Germline CDR1 SNHLY, CDR2 FYNNEI. The CDR3 contains 17 residues. Trimming left V 4 bases short and J 2 bases short, with 19 bases between. The CDR3 spells CASSGLAVGGTTDTQYF. CDR3 in DNA: TGTGCCAGCAGTGGCCTTGCGGTGGGGGGAACCACAGATACGCAGTATTTT.

The count of this clone is one. The V and J genes are TRBV6-1 and TRBJ1-1; 7 nucleotides agree with TRBD1. The V and J ends lost 1 base and 1 base, in that order; junction bases with no gene match: 9. From germline, CDR1 is MNHNS and CDR2 SASEGT. The CDR3 has 17 amino acids. CDR3 nucleotide sequence: TGTGCCAGCAGTGAAGACGGGAGGGGGCTAGGGAACACTGAAGCTTTCTTT. Its protein product is CASSEDGRGLGNTEAFF.

The chain is built from TRBV28 and TRBJ1-1; 8 bases align to TRBD1. V was clipped by 6 bases and J by 7 bases; unmatched bases: 7. Germline CDR1 reads MDHEN; CDR2 reads SYDVKM. CDR3 length: 13 amino acids. CDR3 protein: CASSPRTGHEAFF. The CDR3, as DNA: TGTGCCAGCAGCCCCAGGACAGGGCATGAAGCTTTCTTT.

The chain is built from TRBV6-5 and TRBJ2-5; D is undetermined. The CDR3 sequence is 13 residues long. Germline V lookup: CDR1 MNHEY, CDR2 SVGAGI. Trimming stripped 0 bases from V and 2 bases from J, with 4 bases between. The CDR3 sequence: CASSYSGQETQYF. DNA for the CDR3: TGTGCCAGCAGTTACTCCGGGCAAGAGACCCAGTACTTC.

This sequence joins TRBV5-1 and TRBJ2-3, with 11 bases matching TRBD2. This CDR3 region has 18 residues. V was pared by 1 base and J by 2 bases, with 9 bases of the junction left unmatched. Germline loops: CDR1 SGHRS, CDR2 YFSETQ. The CDR3 DNA sequence: TGCGCCAGCAGCTTGTGGACTAGCGGGCCCCCCCTCACAGATACGCAGTATTTT. Protein: CASSLWTSGPPLTDTQYF.

This chain links TRBV5-8 with TRBJ1-1; D gene unclear. This CDR3 has 18 residues. Trimming shortened V by 4 bases and J by 4 bases, and 26 bases separated the two germline ends. Germline CDR1 is SGHTS and CDR2 is YDEGEE. The CDR3 DNA follows: TGTGCCAGCAGCCCCCTCGGCAGGCTAACAGATCAGAGCACTGAAGCTTTCTTT. Translation: CASSPLGRLTDQSTEAFF.

The chain links TRBV2 to TRBJ1-3, with unresolved D. There are 12 residues in the CDR3. Trimming left V 7 bases short and J 2 bases short, with 6 bases between. Germline CDR1 SNHLY, CDR2 FYNNEI. The CDR3 DNA is TGTGCCAGCACTTCTGCTGGAAACACCATATATTTT. It yields the protein CASTSAGNTIYF.

This clone was seen more than once but under ten times. The chain carries TRBV5-1 and TRBJ2-1; D remains ambiguous. Germline V lookup: CDR1 SGHRS, CDR2 YFSETQ. V was trimmed by 4 bases and J by 4 bases, leaving 9 bases between them. The CDR3 is made up of 13 amino acids. The CDR3 loop is CASSVGGYNEQFF. CDR3 coding DNA: TGCGCCAGCAGCGTGGGCGGATACAATGAGCAGTTCTTC.

V and J are TRBV5-1 and TRBJ1-2; the match to TRBD1 covers 7 bases. V shed 4 bases and J 5 bases; nucleotides not matched to a gene: 11. The CDR3 is made up of 15 amino acids. Germline V gene data show CDR1 as SGHRS and CDR2 as YFSETQ. The DNA for the CDR3 is TGCGCCAGCAGCCCAGCCAGGGACAGCCAATATGGCTACACCTTC. It encodes CASSPARDSQYGYTF.

The V gene is TRBV20-1, the J gene TRBJ1-1, with D perhaps TRBD1 (6 bases). This CDR3 is 10 amino acids long. Germline lookup yields CDR1 DFQATT and CDR2 SNEGSKA (reference sequence). The V end lost 0 bases, the J end lost 14 bases, and 10 bases lay between the germline ends. The CDR3 reads CSARDRGWFF. The CDR3 DNA is TGCAGTGCTAGAGATAGGGGGTGGTTCTTT.

This chain connects TRBV18 to TRBJ1-1; no definite D call. The CDR3 has 14 amino acids. Germline lookup yields CDR1 KGHSH and CDR2 LQKENI. V lost 7 bases and J lost 4, with 16 bases in between. DNA of the CDR3: TGTGCCAGCTTCAGAGAGGGATCGAGCACTGAAGCTTTCTTT. Translated, it gives CASFREGSSTEAFF.

The sample holds a few counts of this clone. This chain uses TRBV7-2 with TRBJ1-1; D not certain. The CDR3 loop spans 14 amino acids. CDR1 and CDR2 (germline): SGHTA, FQGNSA. With 0 bases removed from V and 1 base from J, the gap between germline ends came to 6 bases. The CDR3 loop is CASSLAWQNTEAFF. CDR3 DNA sequence: TGTGCCAGCAGCTTAGCGTGGCAGAACACTGAAGCTTTCTTT.

The CDR3, as DNA: TGTGCCAGCTCACCAACCCGGGGGGGCTCGGATGAGCAGTTCTTC. Encoded protein: CASSPTRGGSDEQFF. This sequence joins TRBV18 and TRBJ2-1; 8 positions match TRBD2. Germline trimming cut 2 bases from V and 8 bases from J; bases unmatched to any gene: 8. Germline CDR1 is KGHSH and CDR2 is LQKENI. The CDR3 contains 15 residues.

In its sample, this clone was seen a few times. The rearrangement uses TRBV7-2 and TRBJ1-4; the D is unclear. Germline V gene lookup returns CDR1 SGHTA and CDR2 FQGNSA. CDR3 size: 15 residues. V shed 1 base and J shed 12 bases, with 18 bases lying between them. DNA for the CDR3: TGTGCCAGCAGCTTAGTCGGTCGGGCCTCCGGGGAACTGTTTTTT. Amino acids: CASSLVGRASGELFF.

V is TRBV15 and J is TRBJ2-7; 12 bases are shared with TRBD2. The V segment lost 1 base and the J segment 4 bases; nucleotides outside the gene matches: 2. The CDR3 is 15 amino acids. Germline lookup yields CDR1 LNHNV and CDR2 YYDKDF (reference sequence). CDR3 sequence reads: CATSRGLAGAYEQYF. DNA for the CDR3: TGTGCCACCAGCAGAGGACTAGCGGGGGCGTACGAGCAGTACTTC.

The chain combines TRBV29-1 with TRBJ2-3; tentative D call: TRBD2 (5 bases). CDR1 SQVTM and CDR2 ANQGSEA come from the germline V gene. This CDR3 spans 10 amino acids. Trimming took 4 bases from V and 10 from J, leaving 9 bases between them. CDR3 region: CSVVQDSQYF. As DNA, the CDR3 is TGCAGCGTTGTGCAGGACTCGCAGTATTTT.